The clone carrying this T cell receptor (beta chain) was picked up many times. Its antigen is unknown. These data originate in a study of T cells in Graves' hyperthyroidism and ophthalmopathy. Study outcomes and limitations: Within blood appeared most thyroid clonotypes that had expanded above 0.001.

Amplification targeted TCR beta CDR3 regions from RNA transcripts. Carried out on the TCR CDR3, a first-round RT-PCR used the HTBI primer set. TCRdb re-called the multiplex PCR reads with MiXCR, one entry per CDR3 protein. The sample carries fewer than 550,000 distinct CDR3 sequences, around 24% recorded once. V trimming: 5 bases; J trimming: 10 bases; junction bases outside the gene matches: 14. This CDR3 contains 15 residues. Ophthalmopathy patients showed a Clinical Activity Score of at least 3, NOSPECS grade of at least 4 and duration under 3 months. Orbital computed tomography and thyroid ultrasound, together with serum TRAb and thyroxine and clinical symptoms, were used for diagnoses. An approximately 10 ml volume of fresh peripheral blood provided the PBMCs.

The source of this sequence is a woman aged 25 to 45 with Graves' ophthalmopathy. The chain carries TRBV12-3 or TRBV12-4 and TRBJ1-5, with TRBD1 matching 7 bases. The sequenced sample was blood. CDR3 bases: TGTGCCAGCAGTCCCCCCGGGACAGCGCTTTTACCCCAGCATTTT. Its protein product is CASSPPGTALLPQHF.